This TCR beta chain was sequenced in a study of blood T cell repertoires in COVID-19. Study at large: T cells, B-cell-depleted T cells, or PBMCs provided the cDNA or gDNA that served as material.

The method was immunoSEQ multiplex PCR; TCRdb's version includes in-frame clones alone and lacks a portion of them. This table has hundreds of thousands of clones, around four fifths appearing once. CDR3 length: 13 amino acids. V was shortened by 3 bases and J by 5 bases, with 10 bases between the two germline ends. The TCR originated in a man in his thirties or forties with active or convalescent COVID-19. The chain couples TRBV12-3 or TRBV12-4 to TRBJ1-1; D unclear. The specimen sequenced was peripheral blood. The CDR3 DNA reads as TGTGCCAGCAGTTTCGAGGTTACAACTGAAGCTTTCTTT. Encoded protein: CASSFEVTTEAFF.